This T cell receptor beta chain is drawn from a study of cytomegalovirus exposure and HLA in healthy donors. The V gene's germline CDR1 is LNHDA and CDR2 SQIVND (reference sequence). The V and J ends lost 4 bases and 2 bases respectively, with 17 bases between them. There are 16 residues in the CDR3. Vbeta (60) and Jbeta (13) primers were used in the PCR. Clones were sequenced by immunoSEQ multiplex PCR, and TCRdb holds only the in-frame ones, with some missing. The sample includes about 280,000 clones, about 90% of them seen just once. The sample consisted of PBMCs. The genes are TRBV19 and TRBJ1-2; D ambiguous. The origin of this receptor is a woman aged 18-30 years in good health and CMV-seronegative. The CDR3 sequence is CASSTQQQFPNYGYTF. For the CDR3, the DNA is TGTGCCAGTAGTACACAACAACAGTTTCCCAACTATGGCTACACCTTC.